One sample yielded the 32 T cell receptor beta chains listed below, sequenced in a study of cytomegalovirus exposure and HLA in healthy donors. PCR employed 60 Vbeta and 13 Jbeta primers. The repertoire was sequenced with immunoSEQ multiplex PCR; TCRdb's copy has only in-frame clones and lacks some. The sample includes more than 100,000 clones, 15% of them seen just once. The sample was PBMCs. The receptors originated from a woman under 30 in good health and CMV-seronegative.

The table lists this clone with a few counts. The rearrangement uses TRBV6-5 and TRBJ1-3; D is unclear. Germline lookup yields CDR1 MNHEY and CDR2 SVGAGI. This CDR3 has 14 residues. V lost 10 bases to trimming and J lost 0 bases, with 13 bases between them. The DNA of the CDR3 is TGTGCCACCGTTCCCCCAGGCTCTGGAAACACCATATATTTT. Translated: CATVPPGSGNTIYF.

The chain links TRBV5-6 to TRBJ2-7, with TRBD2 identical over 12 bases. CDR3 length equals 15 residues. V was pared by 4 bases and J by 2 bases, with 4 bases of the junction left unmatched. CDR1 is SGHDT, CDR2 YYEEEE, per germline. The CDR3 region has the DNA TGTGCCAGCAGCCGTGGACTAGCGGGAACCTACGAGCAGTACTTC. Its translation: CASSRGLAGTYEQYF.

There are a few counts of this clone. The genes are TRBV4-2 and TRBJ2-5; TRBD2 aligns across 14 bases. CDR1 and CDR2 from the germline V gene are LGHNA and YNFKEQ. The length of the CDR3 is 18 residues. Trimming cost V 4 bases and J 5 bases; bases outside gene matches: 12. CDR3 DNA sequence: TGTGCCAGCAGCCGGGACGGGACTAGCGGGGGCGTCCCCGAGACCCAGTACTTC. Protein sequence: CASSRDGTSGGVPETQYF.

This clone was observed a handful of times. V is TRBV6-4 and J is TRBJ2-3; tentative D call: TRBD2 (6 bases). Germline CDR1 MRHNA, CDR2 SNTAGT. The CDR3 totals 13 residues. The V and J ends lost 5 bases and 2 bases respectively, with 8 bases between them. DNA for the CDR3: TGTGCCAGCAGTCCGGGAGACACAGATACGCAGTATTTT. Its translation: CASSPGDTDTQYF.

V usage is TRBV5-8 and J usage is TRBJ2-1, with TRBD2 identical over 9 bases. Trimming at V came to 6 bases and at J to 8 bases, leaving 15 bases not matched to a gene. The length of the CDR3 is 16 residues. Germline CDR1 is SGHTS and CDR2 is YDEGEE. CDR3 bases: TGTGCCAGCACCCGGGACAGTAGCGGGAGTAACGATGAGCAGTTCTTC. This sequence encodes CASTRDSSGSNDEQFF. Full variable domain (missing parts from reference TRBV5-8 and TRBJ2-1): EAGVTQSPTHLIKTRGQQATLRCSPISGHTSVYWYQQALGLGLQFLLWYDEGEERNRGNFPPRFSGRQFPNYSSELNVNALELEDSALYLCASTRDSSGSNDEQFFGPGTRLTVL.

This clone was found a few times. This rearrangement joins TRBV28 to TRBJ2-7, with 7 bases matching TRBD1. Germline CDR1 is MDHEN and CDR2 is SYDVKM. The CDR3 has 13 residues. V gave up 7 bases and J gave up 2 bases; unmatched junction bases: 5. The CDR3 sequence: CASTTGIAYEQYF. The CDR3, as DNA: TGTGCCAGCACGACAGGGATCGCCTACGAGCAGTACTTC.

This clone has a handful of counts. The chain uses TRBV7-2 and TRBJ2-7; D is perhaps TRBD2 (6 bases). Germline values: CDR1 SGHTA, CDR2 FQGNSA. This CDR3 contains 15 residues. V gave up 2 bases and J gave up 3 bases, with 14 bases separating them. CDR3 loop: CASSLTGLPGYEQYF. The CDR3 bases are TGTGCCAGCAGCTTAACGGGACTCCCAGGCTACGAGCAGTACTTC.

This clone was detected a few times. This chain links TRBV19 with TRBJ2-5; 8 bases map to TRBD2. Germline V gene data show CDR1 as LNHDA and CDR2 as SQIVND (reference sequence). Trimming took 8 bases from V and 5 from J; bases not matched to a gene: 13. The CDR3 totals 15 residues. The CDR3 protein is CASSGVAGPGETQYF. In DNA, the CDR3 is TGTGCCAGTTCGGGAGTAGCGGGACCAGGGGAGACCCAGTACTTC.

V gene TRBV7-6 combines with J gene TRBJ1-5; no definite D call. The CDR3 consists of 16 residues. Trimming cost V 2 bases and J 5 bases, with 16 bases left between them. Germline assignment: CDR1 SGHVS and CDR2 FNYEAQ. The CDR3 reads CASSLLGRMSDQPQHF. Written as DNA, the CDR3 is TGTGCCAGCAGCTTATTGGGCAGAATGAGTGATCAGCCCCAGCATTTT. The variable domain in full, with the rest retrieved from reference TRBV7-6 and TRBJ1-5, is GAGVSQSPRYKVTKRGQDVALRCDPISGHVSLYWYRQALGQGPEFLTYFNYEAQQDKSGLPNDRFSAERPEGSISTLTIQRTEQRDSAMYRCASSLLGRMSDQPQHFGDGTRLSIL.

CDR3 in DNA: TGCAGCGTGGCGACAGGGCCCCAAGAGACCCAGTACTTC. This gives the protein CSVATGPQETQYF. The gene calls are TRBV29-1 and TRBJ2-5; 7 positions match TRBD1. The junction had 5 bases not matched to a gene; V was cut back by 6 bases and J by 1 base. In germline, CDR1 is SQVTM, CDR2 ANQGSEA. The CDR3 loop spans 13 amino acids.

In this sample, this clone turned up a few times. The chain uses TRBV29-1 and TRBJ2-1, with 8 bases matching TRBD1. J lost 5 bases, V lost 6 bases, and 6 bases had no gene match. This CDR3 has 13 amino acids. Germline V lookup: CDR1 SQVTM, CDR2 ANQGSEA. The CDR3 protein is CSVEWTGNNEQFF. The CDR3 coding sequence is TGCAGCGTAGAATGGACAGGGAACAATGAGCAGTTCTTC.

This clone was observed a handful of times. The chain is built from TRBV6-5 and TRBJ1-5; 11 positions agree with TRBD1. Trimming cost V 6 bases and J 5 bases; bases outside gene matches: 3. Germline lookup yields CDR1 MNHEY and CDR2 SVGAGI. The CDR3 spans 14 residues. This CDR3 is CASSRTGGDQPQHF. Here the CDR3 DNA reads TGTGCCAGCAGCCGGACAGGGGGCGATCAGCCCCAGCATTTT.

This clone was observed a handful of times. The rearrangement joins TRBV5-4 to TRBJ2-7; 9 bases fit TRBD1. This CDR3 is 15 amino acids long. V lost 0 bases, J lost 9 bases, and 10 bases stayed unmatched. Germline V gives CDR1 SGHNT, CDR2 YYREEE (reference sequence). CDR3 residues: CASSLAGQGISTQYF. CDR3 coding DNA: TGTGCCAGCAGCTTGGCGGGACAGGGAATATCGACGCAGTACTTC. The full variable domain, with the rest looked up from reference TRBV5-4 and TRBJ2-7, is ETGVTQSPTHLIKTRGQQVTLRCSSQSGHNTVSWYQQALGQGPQFIFQYYREEENGRGNFPPRFSGLQFPNYSSELNVNALELDDSALYLCASSLAGQGISTQYFGPGTRLTVT.

This chain uses TRBV9 with TRBJ2-2; the D gene is possibly TRBD2 (6 bases). V lost 0 bases, J lost 6 bases, and 9 bases lay in between. The CDR3 is 14 residues long. Germline values: CDR1 SGDLS, CDR2 YYNGEE. CDR3 in amino acids: CASSVATGAGELFF. The CDR3 DNA reads TGTGCCAGCAGCGTAGCTACGGGAGCCGGGGAGCTGTTTTTT. Full variable domain (missing parts from reference TRBV9 and TRBJ2-2): DSGVTQTPKHLITATGQRVTLRCSPRSGDLSVYWYQQSLDQGLQFLIQYYNGEERAKGNILERFSAQQFPDLHSELNLSSLELGDSALYFCASSVATGAGELFFGEGSRLTVL.

This clone was counted a few times. The rearrangement uses TRBV5-1 and TRBJ2-3; 16 positions match TRBD2. Germline lookup yields CDR1 SGHRS and CDR2 YFSETQ. This CDR3 region has 18 residues. Trimming took 3 bases from V and 5 from J; bases not matched to a gene: 9. CDR3 protein: CASSYRTGLAGGRDTQYF. The CDR3 region has the DNA TGCGCCAGCAGCTACCGAACGGGACTAGCGGGAGGGCGAGATACGCAGTATTTT.

This clone was seen a handful of times. The chain uses TRBV4-3 and TRBJ1-4; 7 bases align to TRBD1. CDR3 length equals 15 residues. The junction had 9 bases not matched to a gene; V was cut back by 4 bases and J by 7 bases. Germline lookup yields CDR1 LGHNA and CDR2 YSLEER. The CDR3 region is CASSLTAYRGEKLFF. The DNA of the CDR3 is TGCGCCAGCAGCCTGACGGCTTACAGGGGTGAAAAACTGTTTTTT.

The chain has TRBV2 and TRBJ1-2, with TRBD1 matching 9 bases. J was trimmed by 2 bases and V by 7 bases; bases with no gene match: 8. Germline V gene data show CDR1 as SNHLY and CDR2 as FYNNEI. The CDR3 has 15 amino acids. The CDR3 nucleotides are TGTGCCAGCAAGACCGGGACAGGGACCAACTATGGCTACACCTTC. Its translation: CASKTGTGTNYGYTF.

In its sample, this clone was seen a few times. CDR3 protein: CASRPAGGLSEAFF. The CDR3 nucleotides are TGTGCCAGCAGACCTGCCGGGGGGCTTTCCGAAGCTTTCTTT. J is TRBJ1-1 and V is TRBV5-8; TRBD1 is a possible D gene (6 bases). Germline V gene lookup returns CDR1 SGHTS and CDR2 YDEGEE. The CDR3 covers 14 residues. The germline V and J ends were trimmed by 5 bases and 8 bases, with 19 bases remaining between them. Using reference TRBV5-8 and TRBJ1-1 for the parts outside the CDR3, the full variable domain is EAGVTQSPTHLIKTRGQQATLRCSPISGHTSVYWYQQALGLGLQFLLWYDEGEERNRGNFPPRFSGRQFPNYSSELNVNALELEDSALYLCASRPAGGLSEAFFGQGTRLTVV.

Details on this clone: Mismatch with germline at one junction end may stem from a read error. J is TRBJ1-2 and V is TRBV9; a weak D match, TRBD1 (6 bases). Germline CDR1 reads SGDLS; CDR2 reads YYNGEE. The CDR3 covers 18 residues. CDR3 nucleotides: TGTGCCGGCAGCGTAGGGTCTGGGGTCCTCCAAAAGGGGGATGGCTACACCTTC. The encoded protein is CAGSVGSGVLQKGDGYTF. Variable domain in full (rest from reference TRBV9 and TRBJ1-2): DSGVTQTPKHLITATGQRVTLRCSPRSGDLSVYWYQQSLDQGLQFLIQYYNGEERAKGNILERFSAQQFPDLHSELNLSSLELGDSALYFCAGSVGSGVLQKGDGYTFGSGTRLTVV.

This clone was observed a few times. The chain joins TRBV29-1 to TRBJ2-5; D may be TRBD2 (6 bases). This CDR3 comprises 13 residues. Germline V gives CDR1 SQVTM, CDR2 ANQGSEA. The V end lost 7 bases, the J end lost 4 bases, and 16 bases lay between the germline ends. CDR3: CSAAGPGSETQYF. Here the CDR3 DNA reads TGCAGCGCCGCGGGACCTGGGTCAGAGACCCAGTACTTC.

The chain carries TRBV9 and TRBJ2-2; 11 bases map to TRBD2. The trim removed 5 bases at V and 5 bases at J, leaving 5 bases unmatched. The CDR3 length is 15 residues. CDR1 and CDR2 from the germline V gene are SGDLS and YYNGEE. The CDR3 is CASRDSGGVTGELFF. The CDR3 DNA follows: TGTGCCAGCAGAGATAGCGGGGGGGTTACCGGGGAGCTGTTTTTT. The whole variable domain, filled in from reference TRBV9 and TRBJ2-2, reads DSGVTQTPKHLITATGQRVTLRCSPRSGDLSVYWYQQSLDQGLQFLIQYYNGEERAKGNILERFSAQQFPDLHSELNLSSLELGDSALYFCASRDSGGVTGELFFGEGSRLTVL.

The rearrangement links TRBV27 to TRBJ2-1, with TRBD2 identical over 11 bases. The V segment lost 7 bases and the J segment 3 bases; nucleotides outside the gene matches: 5. Per germline, CDR1 MNHEY and CDR2 SMNVEV (reference sequence). The length of the CDR3 is 15 residues. The CDR3 DNA follows: TGTGCCAGCAAGGGTGGGACTAGCGGCTACAATGAGCAGTTCTTC. The encoded protein is CASKGGTSGYNEQFF.

This clone is medium-sized within its sample. The chain joins TRBV5-8 to TRBJ2-7, with 9 positions matching TRBD1. The CDR3 is made up of 14 amino acids. With 0 bases clipped from V and 3 bases from J, the junction kept 1 base outside the gene matches. CDR1 SGHTS and CDR2 YDEGEE come from the germline V gene. The CDR3 DNA sequence: TGTGCCAGCAGCTTGGGACAGGGGGACTACGAGCAGTACTTC. Its translation: CASSLGQGDYEQYF.

The genes are TRBV25-1 and TRBJ1-1; a weak D match, TRBD1 (6 bases). The CDR3 runs 11 residues. Germline V lookup: CDR1 MGHDK, CDR2 SYGVNS. The germline V and J ends were trimmed by 8 bases and 7 bases, with 11 bases remaining between them. The CDR3 is CASDRQVEAFF. The CDR3 region has the DNA TGTGCCAGCGACCGACAGGTTGAAGCTTTCTTT.

A few counts support this clone. The CDR3 region has the DNA TGTGCCATAAGACAGGGGGCGGAGAACACTGAAGCTTTCTTT. Its protein product is CAIRQGAENTEAFF. The chain couples TRBV10-3 to TRBJ1-1; 10 nucleotides align to TRBD1. The CDR3 has 14 amino acids. Germline V gives CDR1 ENHRY, CDR2 SYGVKD. V was clipped by 9 bases and J by 1 base; unmatched bases: 5.

V is TRBV2 and J is TRBJ1-1; the match to TRBD1 covers 12 bases. The CDR3 length is 17 residues. Germline V gives CDR1 SNHLY, CDR2 FYNNEI. The V segment lost 6 bases and the J segment 0 bases; nucleotides outside the gene matches: 8. In DNA form, the CDR3 reads TGTGCCAGCAGCCCTCCGGGACAGGGGGCCATGAACACTGAAGCTTTCTTT. Amino acids: CASSPPGQGAMNTEAFF. The whole variable domain, filled in from reference TRBV2 and TRBJ1-1, reads EPEVTQTPSHQVTQMGQEVILRCVPISNHLYFYWYRQILGQKVEFLVSFYNNEISEKSEIFDDQFSVERPDGSNFTLKIRSTKLEDSAMYFCASSPPGQGAMNTEAFFGQGTRLTVV.

V is TRBV5-4 and J is TRBJ2-1; possibly TRBD1 for D (6 bases). This CDR3 comprises 15 residues. V lost 4 bases and J lost 2, with 13 bases in between. Per germline, CDR1 SGHNT and CDR2 YYREEE (reference sequence). CDR3 region: CASSEQGIPYNEQFF. CDR3 nucleotide sequence: TGTGCCAGCAGCGAACAGGGTATCCCCTACAATGAGCAGTTCTTC. Using reference TRBV5-4 and TRBJ2-1 for the parts outside the CDR3, the full variable domain is ETGVTQSPTHLIKTRGQQVTLRCSSQSGHNTVSWYQQALGQGPQFIFQYYREEENGRGNFPPRFSGLQFPNYSSELNVNALELDDSALYLCASSEQGIPYNEQFFGPGTRLTVL.

This clone was observed a few times. This chain connects TRBV7-9 to TRBJ2-1; 10 nucleotides match TRBD2. The CDR3 spans 14 residues. With 5 bases clipped from V and 9 bases from J, the junction kept 7 bases outside the gene matches. Germline V gives CDR1 SEHNR, CDR2 FQNEAQ (reference sequence). The CDR3 bases are TGTGCCAGCAGCCTCCGGGTAGCGGGAGGTGAGCAGTTCTTC. Its translation: CASSLRVAGGEQFF.

This clone was seen a handful of times. This sample includes further DNA sequences coding for the same CDR3. This chain joins TRBV5-1 and TRBJ2-7; a weak D match, TRBD2 (6 bases). The V gene's germline CDR1 is SGHRS and CDR2 YFSETQ. The CDR3 totals 14 residues. V lost 3 bases, J lost 6 bases, and 16 bases lay in between. In DNA, the CDR3 is TGCGCCAGCAGCTACGAGGTAGGAGGGCGCGAGCAGTACTTC. It is translated as CASSYEVGGREQYF. Complete variable domain (other parts from reference TRBV5-1 and TRBJ2-7): KAGVTQTPRYLIKTRGQQVTLSCSPISGHRSVSWYQQTPGQGLQFLFEYFSETQRNKGNFPGRFSGRQFSNSRSEMNVSTLELGDSALYLCASSYEVGGREQYFGPGTRLTVT.

The chain carries TRBV7-9 and TRBJ2-1, with 7 bases lining up with TRBD1. The J segment lost 3 bases and the V segment lost 5 bases, leaving 7 bases of the junction unmatched. The CDR3 has 15 amino acids. CDR1 SEHNR and CDR2 FQNEAQ come from the germline V gene (reference sequence). The CDR3 sequence: CASSPPGQFYNEQFF. In DNA, the CDR3 is TGTGCCAGCAGCCCTCCGGGACAGTTCTACAATGAGCAGTTCTTC. The full variable domain, completed using reference TRBV7-9 and TRBJ2-1, is DTGVSQNPRHKITKRGQNVTFRCDPISEHNRLYWYRQTLGQGPEFLTYFQNEAQLEKSRLLSDRFSAERPKGSFSTLEIQRTEQGDSAMYLCASSPPGQFYNEQFFGPGTRLTVL.

The chain combines TRBV28 with TRBJ1-1; no definite D call. Germline V gene lookup returns CDR1 MDHEN and CDR2 SYDVKM. The V end was cut by 11 bases, the J end by 3 bases, with 13 bases between. The CDR3 runs to 12 residues. CDR3 residues: CAVGQVDTEAFF. CDR3 in DNA: TGTGCCGTCGGCCAGGTGGACACTGAAGCTTTCTTT.

The chain has TRBV12-5 and TRBJ2-1; TRBD1 aligns across 8 bases. Trimming at V came to 0 bases and at J to 3 bases, leaving 7 bases not matched to a gene. This CDR3 region has 17 residues. Germline V gives CDR1 LGHNT, CDR2 FRNRAP. The CDR3 region is CASGLVQGVDLYNEQFF. For the CDR3, the DNA is TGTGCTAGTGGTTTGGTACAGGGGGTCGACCTCTACAATGAGCAGTTCTTC.